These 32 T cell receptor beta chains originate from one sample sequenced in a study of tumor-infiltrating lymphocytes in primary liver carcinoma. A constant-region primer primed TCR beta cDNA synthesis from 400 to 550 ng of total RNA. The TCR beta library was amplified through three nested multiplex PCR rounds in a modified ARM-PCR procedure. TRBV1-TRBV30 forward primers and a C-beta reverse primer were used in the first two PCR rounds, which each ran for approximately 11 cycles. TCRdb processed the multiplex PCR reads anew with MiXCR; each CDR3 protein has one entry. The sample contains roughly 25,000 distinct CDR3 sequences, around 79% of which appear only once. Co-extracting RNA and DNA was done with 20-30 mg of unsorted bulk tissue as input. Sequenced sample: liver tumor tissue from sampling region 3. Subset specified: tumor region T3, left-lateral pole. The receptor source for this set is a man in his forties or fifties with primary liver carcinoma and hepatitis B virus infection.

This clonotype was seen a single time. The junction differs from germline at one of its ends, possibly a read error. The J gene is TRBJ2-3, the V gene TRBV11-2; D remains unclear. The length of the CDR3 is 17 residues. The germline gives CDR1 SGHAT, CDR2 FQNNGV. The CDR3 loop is CASSFFSWVMGTDKQYF. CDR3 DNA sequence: TGTGCCAGCAGCTTTTTTTCATGGGTAATGGGCACAGATAAGCAGTATTTT.

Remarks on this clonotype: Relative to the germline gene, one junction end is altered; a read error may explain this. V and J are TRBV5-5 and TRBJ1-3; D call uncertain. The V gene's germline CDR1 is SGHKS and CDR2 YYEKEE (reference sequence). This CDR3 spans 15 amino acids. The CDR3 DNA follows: TGTGCCAGCTGCCTCGGACGCCTCTCTGGAAACAGCATATATTTC. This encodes CASCLGRLSGNSIYF.

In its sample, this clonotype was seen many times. CDR3 DNA sequence: TGTGCCAGCAGCTCGCTAGCGGGAGGCTCCCTCAAGGCCCAGTACTTC. Protein: CASSSLAGGSLKAQYF. The V gene is TRBV7-6, the J gene TRBJ2-5; 11 positions agree with TRBD2. With V trimmed by 4 bases and J by 9 bases, 13 bases remained unmatched. CDR3 length equals 16 residues. Germline V gives CDR1 SGHVS, CDR2 FNYEAQ.

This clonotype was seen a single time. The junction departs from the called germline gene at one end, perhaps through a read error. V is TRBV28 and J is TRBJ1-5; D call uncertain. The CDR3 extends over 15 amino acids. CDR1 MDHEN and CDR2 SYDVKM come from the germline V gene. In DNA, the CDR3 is TGTGCCAGCGGTTTAACCGCCCCATTGGGACAGCCCCAGCATTTT. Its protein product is CASGLTAPLGQPQHF.

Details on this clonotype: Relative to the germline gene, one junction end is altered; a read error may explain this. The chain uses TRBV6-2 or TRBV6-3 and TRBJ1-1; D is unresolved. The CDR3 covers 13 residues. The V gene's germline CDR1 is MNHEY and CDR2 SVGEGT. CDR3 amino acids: CASSYKVDKGVIF. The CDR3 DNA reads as TGTGCCAGCAGTTACAAAGTTGACAAGGGAGTTATCTTT.

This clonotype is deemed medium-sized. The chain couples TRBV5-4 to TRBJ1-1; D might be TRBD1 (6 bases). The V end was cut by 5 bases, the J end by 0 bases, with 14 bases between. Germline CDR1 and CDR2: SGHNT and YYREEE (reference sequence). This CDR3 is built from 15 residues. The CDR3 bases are TGTGCCAGCAGATCGGGGGGCTACATGAACACTGAAGCTTTCTTT. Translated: CASRSGGYMNTEAFF.

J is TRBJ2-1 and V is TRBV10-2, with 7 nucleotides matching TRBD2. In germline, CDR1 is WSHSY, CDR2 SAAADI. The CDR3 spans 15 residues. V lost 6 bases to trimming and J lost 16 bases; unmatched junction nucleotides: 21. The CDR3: CASRLAVSSYNERFF. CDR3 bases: TGCGCCAGCAGGCTAGCGGTAAGCTCCTACAATGAGCGATTCTTC.

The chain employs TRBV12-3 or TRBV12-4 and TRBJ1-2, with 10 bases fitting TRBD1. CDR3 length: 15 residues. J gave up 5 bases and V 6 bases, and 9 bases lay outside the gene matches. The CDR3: CASSLWTGGRYGYTF. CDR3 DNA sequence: TGTGCCAGCAGCTTGTGGACAGGGGGAAGGTATGGCTACACCTTC.

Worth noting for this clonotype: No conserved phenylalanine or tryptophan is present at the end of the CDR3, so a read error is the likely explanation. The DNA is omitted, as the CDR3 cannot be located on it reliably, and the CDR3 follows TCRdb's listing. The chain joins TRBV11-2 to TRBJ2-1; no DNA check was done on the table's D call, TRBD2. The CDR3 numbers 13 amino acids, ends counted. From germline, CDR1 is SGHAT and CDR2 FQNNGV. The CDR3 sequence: CASSIDRLAMGFY.

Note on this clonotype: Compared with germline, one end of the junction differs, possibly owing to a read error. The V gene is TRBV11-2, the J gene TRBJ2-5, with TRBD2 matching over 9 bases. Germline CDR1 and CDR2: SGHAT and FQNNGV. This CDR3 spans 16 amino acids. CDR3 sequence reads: CASSQTPGGGGETQNF. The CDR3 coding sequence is TGTGCCAGCAGCCAAACTCCTGGCGGGGGGGGGGAGACCCAGAACTTC.

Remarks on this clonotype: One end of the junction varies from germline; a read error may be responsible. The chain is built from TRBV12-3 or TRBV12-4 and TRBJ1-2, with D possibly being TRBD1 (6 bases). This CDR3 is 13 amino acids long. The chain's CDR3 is CASNLRGAGGYTF. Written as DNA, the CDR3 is TGTGCCAGCAATTTGAGGGGGGCTGGGGGCTATACCTTC.

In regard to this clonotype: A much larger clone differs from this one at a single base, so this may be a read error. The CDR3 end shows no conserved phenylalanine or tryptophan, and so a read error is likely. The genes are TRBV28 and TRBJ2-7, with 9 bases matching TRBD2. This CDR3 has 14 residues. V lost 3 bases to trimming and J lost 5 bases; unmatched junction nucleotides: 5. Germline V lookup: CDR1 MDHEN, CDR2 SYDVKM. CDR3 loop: CASSFQREVNEQYL. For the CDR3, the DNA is TGTGCCAGCAGTTTTCAGCGGGAGGTGAACGAGCAGTACCTC.

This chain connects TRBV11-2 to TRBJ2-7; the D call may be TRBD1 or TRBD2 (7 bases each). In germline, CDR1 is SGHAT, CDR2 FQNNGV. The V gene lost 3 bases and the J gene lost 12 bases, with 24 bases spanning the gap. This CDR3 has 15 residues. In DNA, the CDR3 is TGTGCCAGCAGCTTGGGGGGGGACAGACTCTACGAACGGTACTTC. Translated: CASSLGGDRLYERYF.

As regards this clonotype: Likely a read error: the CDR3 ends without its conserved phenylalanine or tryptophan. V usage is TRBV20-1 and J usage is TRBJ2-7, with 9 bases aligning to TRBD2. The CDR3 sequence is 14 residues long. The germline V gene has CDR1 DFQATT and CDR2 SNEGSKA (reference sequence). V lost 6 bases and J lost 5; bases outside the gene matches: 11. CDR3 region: CSAISLAGTHEQYS. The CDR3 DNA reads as TGCAGTGCCATTTCCCTAGCGGGAACCCACGAGCAGTACTCC.

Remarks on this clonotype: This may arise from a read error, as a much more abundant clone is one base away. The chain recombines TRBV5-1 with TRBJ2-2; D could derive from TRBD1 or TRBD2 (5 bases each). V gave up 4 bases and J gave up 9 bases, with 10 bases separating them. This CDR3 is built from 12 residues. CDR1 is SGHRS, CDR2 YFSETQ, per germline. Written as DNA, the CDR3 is TGCGCCAGCAGCGAACGGGGCAGGGAGCTGTTTTTT. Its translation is CASSERGRELFF.

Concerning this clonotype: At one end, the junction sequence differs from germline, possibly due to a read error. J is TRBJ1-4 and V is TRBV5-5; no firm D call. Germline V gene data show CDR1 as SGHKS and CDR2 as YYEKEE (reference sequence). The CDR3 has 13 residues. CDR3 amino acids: CACSFVGNEKLFF. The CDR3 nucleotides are TGTGCCTGCAGCTTTGTGGGGAATGAAAAACTGTTCTTT.

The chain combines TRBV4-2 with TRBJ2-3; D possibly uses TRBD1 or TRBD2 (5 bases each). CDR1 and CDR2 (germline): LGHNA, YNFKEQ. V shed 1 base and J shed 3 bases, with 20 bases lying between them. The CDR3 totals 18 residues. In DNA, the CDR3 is TGTGCCAGCAGCCAAGTGTCGCTTCTAGCTGGGGCGACAGATACGCAGTATTTT. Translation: CASSQVSLLAGATDTQYF.

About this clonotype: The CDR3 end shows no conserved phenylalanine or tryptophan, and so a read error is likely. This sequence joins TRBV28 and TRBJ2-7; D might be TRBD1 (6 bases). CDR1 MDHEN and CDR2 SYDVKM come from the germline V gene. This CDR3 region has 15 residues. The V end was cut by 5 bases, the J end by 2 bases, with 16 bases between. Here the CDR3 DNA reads TGTGCCAGCAGTAAGGGGACATGGGGGCCCTACGAGCAGTACCTC. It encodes CASSKGTWGPYEQYL.

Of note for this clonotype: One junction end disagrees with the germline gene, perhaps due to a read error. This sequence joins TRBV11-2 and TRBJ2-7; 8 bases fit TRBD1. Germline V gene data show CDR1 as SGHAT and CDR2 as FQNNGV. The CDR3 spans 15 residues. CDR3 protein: CTSSFVAGGRYEQYF. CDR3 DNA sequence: TGTACCAGCAGCTTTGTGGCAGGGGGCCGGTATGAGCAGTACTTC.

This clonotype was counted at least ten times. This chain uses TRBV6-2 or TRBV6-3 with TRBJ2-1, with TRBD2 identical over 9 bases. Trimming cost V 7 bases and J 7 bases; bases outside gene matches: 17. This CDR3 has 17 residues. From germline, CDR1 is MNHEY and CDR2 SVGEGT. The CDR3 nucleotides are TGTGCCAGCACGGGTGTGCGGGAGGGCCTAAGGGGAAATGAGCAGTTCTTC. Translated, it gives CASTGVREGLRGNEQFF.

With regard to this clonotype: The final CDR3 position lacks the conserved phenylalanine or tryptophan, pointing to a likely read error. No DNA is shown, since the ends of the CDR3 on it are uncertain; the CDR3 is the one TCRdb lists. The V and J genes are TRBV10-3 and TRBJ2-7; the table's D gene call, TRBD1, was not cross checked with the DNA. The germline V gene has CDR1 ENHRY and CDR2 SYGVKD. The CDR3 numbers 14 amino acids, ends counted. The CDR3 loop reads CAISTGDSRPEQYL.

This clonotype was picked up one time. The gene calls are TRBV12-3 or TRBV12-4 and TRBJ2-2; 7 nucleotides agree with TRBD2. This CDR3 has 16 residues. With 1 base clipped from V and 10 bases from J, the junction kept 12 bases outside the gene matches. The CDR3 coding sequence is TGTGCCAGCAGTTTAGTGCTAGCGGTAGTTTTCGAGGAGCTGTTTTTT. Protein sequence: CASSLVLAVVFEELFF.

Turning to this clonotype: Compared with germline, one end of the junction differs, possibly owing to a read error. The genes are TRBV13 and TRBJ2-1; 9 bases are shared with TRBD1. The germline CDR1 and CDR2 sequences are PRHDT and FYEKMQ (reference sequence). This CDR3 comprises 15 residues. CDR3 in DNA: TGTGCCAGCATCTTAACACAGGGGGCCTTCGATGAGCAGCTCTTC. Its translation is CASILTQGAFDEQLF.

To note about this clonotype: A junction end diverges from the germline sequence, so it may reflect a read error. In DNA form, the CDR3 reads TGTGCCAGCAGTTTAACAGATAGTTGGAATCGGCCCCAGCATTTT. Translating gives CASSLTDSWNRPQHF. This chain joins TRBV12-3 or TRBV12-4 and TRBJ1-5; D is undetermined. The CDR3 covers 15 residues.

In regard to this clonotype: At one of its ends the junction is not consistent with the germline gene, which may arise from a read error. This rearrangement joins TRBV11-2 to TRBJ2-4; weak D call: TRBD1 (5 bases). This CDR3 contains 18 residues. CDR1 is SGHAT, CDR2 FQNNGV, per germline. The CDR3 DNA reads TGTGCCAGCAGCCCAACTGGGGCTTCCACGTTGACCAAAGACATTCAGTACTTC. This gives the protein CASSPTGASTLTKDIQYF.

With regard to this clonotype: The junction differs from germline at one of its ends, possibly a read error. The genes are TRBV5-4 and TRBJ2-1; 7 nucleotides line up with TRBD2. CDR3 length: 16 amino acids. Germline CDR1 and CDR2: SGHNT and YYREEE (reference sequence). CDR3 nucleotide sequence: TGTGCCAGCAGCAAAGGAGGGGCGGGAGCTTACAGTGAGCAGTTCTTC. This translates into CASSKGGAGAYSEQFF.

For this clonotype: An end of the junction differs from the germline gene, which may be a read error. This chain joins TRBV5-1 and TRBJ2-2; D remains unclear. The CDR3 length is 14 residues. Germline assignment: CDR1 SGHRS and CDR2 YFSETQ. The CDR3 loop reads CVSSLAEVTGELFF. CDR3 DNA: TGTGTCAGCAGCTTGGCCGAGGTTACCGGGGAGCTGTTTTTT.

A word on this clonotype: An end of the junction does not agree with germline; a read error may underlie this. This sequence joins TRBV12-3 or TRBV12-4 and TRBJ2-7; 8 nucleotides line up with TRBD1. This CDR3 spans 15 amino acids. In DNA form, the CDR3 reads TGTCCCAGCAGTTTAGGTCAGGGGGCCAACCACGAGCAGTACTTT. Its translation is CPSSLGQGANHEQYF.

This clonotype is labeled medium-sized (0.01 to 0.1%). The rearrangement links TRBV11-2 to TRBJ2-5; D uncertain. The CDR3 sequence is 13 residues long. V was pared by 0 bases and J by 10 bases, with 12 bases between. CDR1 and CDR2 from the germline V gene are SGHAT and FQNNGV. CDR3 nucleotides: TGTGCCAGCAGCTTAGATCAGCGCGGCTTCCAGTACTTC. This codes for CASSLDQRGFQYF.

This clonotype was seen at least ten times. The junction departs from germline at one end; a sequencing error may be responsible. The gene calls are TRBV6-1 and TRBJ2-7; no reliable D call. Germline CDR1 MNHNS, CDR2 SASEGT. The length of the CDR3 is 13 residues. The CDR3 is CANSEWVFYEQYF. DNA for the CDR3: TGTGCCAACAGTGAATGGGTTTTCTACGAGCAGTACTTC.

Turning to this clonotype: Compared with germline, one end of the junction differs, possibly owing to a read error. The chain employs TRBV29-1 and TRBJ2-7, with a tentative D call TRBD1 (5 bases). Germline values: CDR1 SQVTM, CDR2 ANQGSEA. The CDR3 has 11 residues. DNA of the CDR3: TGCAGCGTTGGGACAAACCATGAGCAGTACTTT. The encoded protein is CSVGTNHEQYF.

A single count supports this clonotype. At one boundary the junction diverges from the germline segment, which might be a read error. Here the CDR3 DNA reads TGCAACGTTGTCTTTGCGGGAGCATCAGCCCAGCATTTT. This gives the protein CNVVFAGASAQHF. The chain links TRBV29-1 to TRBJ1-5; D call uncertain. Germline V gene data show CDR1 as SQVTM and CDR2 as ANQGSEA. The CDR3 is 13 residues long.